These 14 T cell receptor beta chains originate from one sample sequenced in a study of neurological immune-mediated disorders. TCRdb reprocessed the 5' RACE reads with MiXCR, giving one entry per CDR3 protein. The sample consists of roughly 29,000 distinct CDR3 sequences, roughly a quarter of them appearing once. Material: CD4+ T cells from blood. The source is a man in his fifties or sixties with HTLV-1-associated myelopathy (HAM/TSP).

In this sample, this clonotype turned up many times. Here the CDR3 reads CASSKKSGTNQPQHF. CDR3 in DNA: TGTGCCAGCAGCAAAAAATCAGGGACTAATCAGCCCCAGCATTTT. The chain couples TRBV21-1 to TRBJ1-5. TRBV21-1 is noted as a pseudogene. The CDR3 has 15 residues.

This clonotype has at least ten counts. J is TRBJ2-1 and V is TRBV9; unclear D gene. This CDR3 region has 15 residues. Germline V lookup: CDR1 SGDLS, CDR2 YYNGEE. The V gene lost 5 bases and the J gene lost 7 bases, with 19 bases spanning the gap. Here the CDR3 reads CASRTRPGPPNEQFF. The DNA of the CDR3 is TGTGCCAGCAGAACCCGCCCTGGGCCTCCAAATGAGCAGTTCTTC.

V and J are TRBV5-1 and TRBJ2-5; 11 bases fit TRBD1. J gave up 4 bases and V 4 bases, and 6 bases lay outside the gene matches. This CDR3 has 15 residues. The germline V gene has CDR1 SGHRS and CDR2 YFSETQ. The CDR3 DNA follows: TGCGCCAGCAGCCCCGGAGGGACAGGGGGAGAGACCCAGTACTTC. Its protein is CASSPGGTGGETQYF.

This clonotype was recorded many times. DNA for the CDR3: TGTGCCAGCAGTTACCGGACAGGCAATCAGCCCCAGCATTTT. It translates to CASSYRTGNQPQHF. V usage is TRBV6-1 and J usage is TRBJ1-5; possibly TRBD1 for D (6 bases). The ends were cut back, 5 bases at V and 2 bases at J, with 10 bases in the middle. The CDR3 sequence is 14 residues long. Germline V CDR1 and CDR2: MNHNS, SASEGT.

The table lists this clonotype with a few counts. The V and J genes are TRBV19 and TRBJ1-1; the D gene is possibly TRBD1 (5 bases). Germline V CDR1 and CDR2: LNHDA, SQIVND (reference sequence). The germline V and J ends were trimmed by 7 bases and 4 bases, with 19 bases remaining between them. CDR3 length equals 15 residues. CDR3 bases: TGTGCCAGTACCGTACTTCAGGGCTTGGGCACTGAAGCTTTCTTT. The encoded protein is CASTVLQGLGTEAFF.

The chain recombines TRBV2 with TRBJ1-4; TRBD1 agrees at 9 bases. V was pared by 4 bases and J by 8 bases, with 8 bases of the junction left unmatched. Germline CDR1 is SNHLY and CDR2 is FYNNEI. The CDR3 is made up of 15 amino acids. The CDR3 here is CASSANGQGKEKLFF. CDR3 coding DNA: TGTGCCAGCAGTGCGAATGGACAGGGGAAGGAAAAACTGTTTTTT.

Ten or more counts support this clonotype. This chain uses TRBV9 with TRBJ2-7, with no clear D. The V gene lost 2 bases and the J gene lost 1 base, with 7 bases spanning the gap. This CDR3 has 13 residues. Germline loops: CDR1 SGDLS, CDR2 YYNGEE. The CDR3 reads CASSVANSYEQYF. For the CDR3, the DNA is TGTGCCAGCAGCGTGGCCAATTCCTACGAGCAGTACTTC.

At least ten counts were recorded for this clonotype. The V call is TRBV27, the J call TRBJ1-2; TRBD1 aligns across 7 bases. Losses at the gene ends were 9 bases for V and 8 bases for J; bases not matched to a gene: 9. This CDR3 region has 12 residues. Germline values: CDR1 MNHEY, CDR2 SMNVEV (reference sequence). The CDR3 loop reads CASGTGAGGYTF. The DNA of the CDR3 is TGTGCCAGTGGTACAGGGGCGGGGGGCTACACCTTC.

This clonotype appeared many times. The gene calls are TRBV15 and TRBJ1-2, with a tentative D call TRBD1 (6 bases). V was pared by 5 bases and J by 3 bases, with 19 bases between. Germline V lookup: CDR1 LNHNV, CDR2 YYDKDF (reference sequence). The CDR3 is made up of 16 amino acids. The CDR3 is CATSPPPRGSDYGYTF. DNA for the CDR3: TGTGCCACCAGCCCGCCTCCCAGGGGTAGCGACTATGGCTACACCTTC. Together with reference TRBV15 and TRBJ1-2, the CDR3 gives the full variable domain: DAMVIQNPRYQVTQFGKPVTLSCSQTLNHNVMYWYQQKSSQAPKLLFHYYDKDFNNEADTPDNFQSRRPNTSFCFLDIRSPGLGDTAMYLCATSPPPRGSDYGYTFGSGTRLTVV.

To note about this clonotype: No DNA is shown, since the ends of the CDR3 on it are uncertain; the CDR3 is the one TCRdb lists. The chain is built from TRBV5-6 and TRBJ2-7; the listed D gene, TRBD1, was not tested against the DNA. Germline V gene data show CDR1 as SGHDT and CDR2 as YYEEEE. Inclusive of both ends, the CDR3 amounts to 18 amino acids. CDR3 sequence: CASSFYICSARTGGEQYF.

V is TRBV15 and J is TRBJ1-1, with no clear D. The ends were cut back, 3 bases at V and 5 bases at J, with 10 bases in the middle. This CDR3 spans 13 amino acids. The germline CDR1 and CDR2 sequences are LNHNV and YYDKDF (reference sequence). The CDR3 region has the DNA TGTGCCACCAGCAGCGACCGACAAACTGAAGCTTTCTTT. Amino acids: CATSSDRQTEAFF.

V is TRBV6-5 and J is TRBJ2-1, with 9 bases identical to TRBD2. V shed 0 bases and J 0 bases; nucleotides not matched to a gene: 9. Germline V CDR1 and CDR2: MNHEY, SVGAGI. The CDR3 spans 19 residues. The CDR3 DNA sequence: TGTGCCAGCAGTTACTCGAGACTAGCGGAGCTAAGCTCCTACAATGAGCAGTTCTTC. Protein product: CASSYSRLAELSSYNEQFF.

The chain links TRBV6-6 to TRBJ2-7, with a possible D match to TRBD2 (6 bases). Germline CDR1 and CDR2: MNHNY and SVGAGI (reference sequence). CDR3 length equals 13 residues. The V end was cut by 11 bases, the J end by 8 bases, with 22 bases between. Here the CDR3 DNA reads TGTGCCGGCACCCCCACGGGGGAGTACAAGCAGTACTTC. Protein product: CAGTPTGEYKQYF.

This clonotype was counted at least ten times. The chain combines TRBV11-1 with TRBJ1-5, with 10 bases that match TRBD1. CDR1 and CDR2 (germline): SGHAT, FQDESV (reference sequence). V was pared by 5 bases and J by 11 bases, with 9 bases of the junction left unmatched. The CDR3 extends over 14 amino acids. The CDR3 DNA reads TGTGCCAGCAGCGCCGGGACAGGGGTCGAGGCCCAGCATTTT. Protein sequence: CASSAGTGVEAQHF. Full variable domain (missing parts from reference TRBV11-1 and TRBJ1-5): EAEVAQSPRYKITEKSQAVAFWCDPISGHATLYWYRQILGQGPELLVQFQDESVVDDSQLPKDRFSAERLKGVDSTLKIQPAELGDSAMYLCASSAGTGVEAQHFGDGTRLSIL.